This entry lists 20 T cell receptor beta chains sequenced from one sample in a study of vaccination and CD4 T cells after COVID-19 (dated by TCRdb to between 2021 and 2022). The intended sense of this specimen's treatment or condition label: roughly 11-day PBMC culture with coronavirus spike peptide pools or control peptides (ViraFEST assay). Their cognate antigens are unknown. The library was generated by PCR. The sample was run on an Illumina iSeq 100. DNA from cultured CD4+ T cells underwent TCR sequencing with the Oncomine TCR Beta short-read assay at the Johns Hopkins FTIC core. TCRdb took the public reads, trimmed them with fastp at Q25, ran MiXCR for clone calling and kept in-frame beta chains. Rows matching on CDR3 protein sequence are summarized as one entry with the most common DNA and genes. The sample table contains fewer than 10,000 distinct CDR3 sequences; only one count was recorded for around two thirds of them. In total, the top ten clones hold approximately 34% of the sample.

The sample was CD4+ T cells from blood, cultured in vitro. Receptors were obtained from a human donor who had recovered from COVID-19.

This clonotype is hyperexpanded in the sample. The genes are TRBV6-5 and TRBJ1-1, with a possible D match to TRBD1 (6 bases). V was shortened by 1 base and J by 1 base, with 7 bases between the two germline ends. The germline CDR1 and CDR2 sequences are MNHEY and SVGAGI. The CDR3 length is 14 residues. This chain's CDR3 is CASSYLGQNTEAFF. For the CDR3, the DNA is TGTGCCAGCAGTTACTTGGGACAGAACACTGAAGCTTTCTTT.

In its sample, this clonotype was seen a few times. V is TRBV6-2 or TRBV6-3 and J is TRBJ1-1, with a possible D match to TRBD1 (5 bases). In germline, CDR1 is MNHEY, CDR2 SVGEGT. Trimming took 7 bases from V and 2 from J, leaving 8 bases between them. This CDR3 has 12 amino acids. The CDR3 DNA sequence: TGTGCCAGCACGAGGGGAAACACTGAAGCTTTCTTT. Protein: CASTRGNTEAFF.

The CDR3 DNA follows: TGTGCCAGCAGTGAAAACGACCTAGAGGAGGAGACCCAGTACTTC. It encodes CASSENDLEEETQYF. The J gene is TRBJ2-5, the V gene TRBV2; D unresolved. Germline values: CDR1 SNHLY, CDR2 FYNNEI. V was pared by 2 bases and J by 5 bases, with 15 bases between. CDR3 length equals 15 residues.

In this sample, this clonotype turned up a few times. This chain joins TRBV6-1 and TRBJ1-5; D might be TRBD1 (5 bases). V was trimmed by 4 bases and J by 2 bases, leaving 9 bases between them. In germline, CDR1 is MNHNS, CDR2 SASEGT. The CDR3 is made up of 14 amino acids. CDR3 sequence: CASSGETGNQPQHF. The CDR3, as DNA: TGTGCCAGCAGTGGGGAGACAGGCAATCAGCCCCAGCATTTT.

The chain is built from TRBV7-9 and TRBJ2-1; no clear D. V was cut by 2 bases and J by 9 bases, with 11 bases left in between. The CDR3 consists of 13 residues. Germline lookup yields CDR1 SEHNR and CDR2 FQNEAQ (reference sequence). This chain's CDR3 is CASSLTVRAEQFF. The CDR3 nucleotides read TGTGCCAGCAGCTTAACAGTAAGAGCTGAGCAGTTCTTC. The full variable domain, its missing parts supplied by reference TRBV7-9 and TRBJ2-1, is DTGVSQNPRHKITKRGQNVTFRCDPISEHNRLYWYRQTLGQGPEFLTYFQNEAQLEKSRLLSDRFSAERPKGSFSTLEIQRTEQGDSAMYLCASSLTVRAEQFFGPGTRLTVL.

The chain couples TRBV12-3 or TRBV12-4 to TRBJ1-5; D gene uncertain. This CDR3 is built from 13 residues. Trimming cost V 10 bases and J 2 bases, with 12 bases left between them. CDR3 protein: CATGEFGNQPQHF. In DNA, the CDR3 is TGTGCCACTGGGGAGTTTGGCAATCAGCCCCAGCATTTT.

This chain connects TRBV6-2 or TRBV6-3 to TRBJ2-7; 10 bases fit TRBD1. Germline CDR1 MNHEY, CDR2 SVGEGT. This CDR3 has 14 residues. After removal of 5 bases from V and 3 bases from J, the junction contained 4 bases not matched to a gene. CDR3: CASSTRTGGYEQYF. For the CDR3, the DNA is TGTGCCAGCAGTACCCGGACAGGGGGCTACGAGCAGTACTTC.

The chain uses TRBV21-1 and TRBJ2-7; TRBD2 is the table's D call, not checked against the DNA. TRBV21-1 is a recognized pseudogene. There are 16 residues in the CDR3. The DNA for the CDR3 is TGTGCCAGCAAAGTCGGAGCGGCTAGCGAAACCTACGAGCAGTACTTC. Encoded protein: CASKVGAASETYEQYF.

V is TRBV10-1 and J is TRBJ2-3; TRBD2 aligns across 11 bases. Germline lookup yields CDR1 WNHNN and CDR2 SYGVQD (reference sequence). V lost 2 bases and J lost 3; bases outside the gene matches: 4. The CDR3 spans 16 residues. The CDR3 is CASSEVGLADTDTQYF. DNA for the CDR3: TGCGCCAGCAGTGAGGTGGGACTAGCGGATACAGATACGCAGTATTTT.

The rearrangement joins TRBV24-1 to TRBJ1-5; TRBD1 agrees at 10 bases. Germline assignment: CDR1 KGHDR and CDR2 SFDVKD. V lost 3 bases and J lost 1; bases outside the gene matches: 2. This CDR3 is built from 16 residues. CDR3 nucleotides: TGTGCCACCAGTGATCCGGGACAGGGGAGCAATCAGCCCCAGCATTTT. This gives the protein CATSDPGQGSNQPQHF.

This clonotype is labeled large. This chain's CDR3 is CASSIGLAVTDTQYF. CDR3 in DNA: TGTGCCAGTAGTATTGGACTAGCGGTCACAGATACGCAGTATTTT. The chain is built from TRBV19 and TRBJ2-3; TRBD2 agrees at 10 bases. Trimming at V came to 3 bases and at J to 2 bases, leaving 2 bases not matched to a gene. The CDR3 is made up of 15 amino acids. From germline, CDR1 is LNHDA and CDR2 SQIVND (reference sequence).

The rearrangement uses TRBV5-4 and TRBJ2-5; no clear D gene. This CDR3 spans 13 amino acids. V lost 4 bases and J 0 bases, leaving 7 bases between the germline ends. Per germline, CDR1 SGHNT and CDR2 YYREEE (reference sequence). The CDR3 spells CASSAEDQETQYF. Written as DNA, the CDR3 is TGTGCCAGCAGCGCCGAGGACCAAGAGACCCAGTACTTC.

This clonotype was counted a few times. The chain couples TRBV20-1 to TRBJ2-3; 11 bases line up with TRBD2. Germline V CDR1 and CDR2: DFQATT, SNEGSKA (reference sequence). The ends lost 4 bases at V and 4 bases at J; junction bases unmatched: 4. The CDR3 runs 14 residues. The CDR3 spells CSAIVAGGPDTQYF. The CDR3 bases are TGCAGTGCTATAGTAGCGGGAGGGCCAGATACGCAGTATTTT.

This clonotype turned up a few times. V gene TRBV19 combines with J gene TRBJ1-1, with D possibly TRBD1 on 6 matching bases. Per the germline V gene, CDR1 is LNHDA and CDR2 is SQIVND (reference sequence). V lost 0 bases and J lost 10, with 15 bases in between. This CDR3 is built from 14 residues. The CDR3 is CASSIDRQDPIAFF. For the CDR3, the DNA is TGTGCCAGTAGTATAGATAGACAGGACCCTATAGCTTTCTTT. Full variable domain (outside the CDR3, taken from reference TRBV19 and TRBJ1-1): DGGITQSPKYLFRKEGQNVTLSCEQNLNHDAMYWYRQDPGQGLRLIYYSQIVNDFQKGDIAEGYSVSREKKESFPLTVTSAQKNPTAFYLCASSIDRQDPIAFFGQGTRLTVV.

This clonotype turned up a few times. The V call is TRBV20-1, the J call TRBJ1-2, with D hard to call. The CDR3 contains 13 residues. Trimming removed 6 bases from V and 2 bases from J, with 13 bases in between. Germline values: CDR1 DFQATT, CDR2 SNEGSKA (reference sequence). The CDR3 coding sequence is TGCAGTGCCCCTGAGAGCCCCAACTATGGCTACACCTTC. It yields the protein CSAPESPNYGYTF.

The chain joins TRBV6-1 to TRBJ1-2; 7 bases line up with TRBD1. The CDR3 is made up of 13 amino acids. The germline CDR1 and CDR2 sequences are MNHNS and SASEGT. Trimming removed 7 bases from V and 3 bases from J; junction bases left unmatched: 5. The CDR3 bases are TGTGCCAGCACCCAAGGGGGCGACTATGGCTACACCTTC. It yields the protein CASTQGGDYGYTF.

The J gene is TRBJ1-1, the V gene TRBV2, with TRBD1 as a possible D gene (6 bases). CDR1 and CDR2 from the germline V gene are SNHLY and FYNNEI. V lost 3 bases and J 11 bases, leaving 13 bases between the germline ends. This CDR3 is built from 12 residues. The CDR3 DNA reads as TGTGCCAGCAGTGACCAGGGGAACGCTGCTTTCTTT. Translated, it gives CASSDQGNAAFF.

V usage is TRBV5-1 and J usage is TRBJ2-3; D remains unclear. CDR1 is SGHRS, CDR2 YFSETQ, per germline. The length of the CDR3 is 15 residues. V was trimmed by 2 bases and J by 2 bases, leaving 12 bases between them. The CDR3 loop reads CASSFVPGTTDTQYF. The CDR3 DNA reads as TGCGCCAGCAGCTTCGTTCCAGGAACCACAGATACGCAGTATTTT.

The CDR3 here is CASSLDGITDTQYF. CDR3 nucleotide sequence: TGTGCCAGCAGCCTCGATGGTATCACAGATACGCAGTATTTT. J is TRBJ2-3 and V is TRBV25-1; D is undetermined. Trimming removed 6 bases at V and 2 bases at J, with 12 bases between. Germline V lookup: CDR1 MGHDK, CDR2 SYGVNS. The CDR3 runs to 14 residues.

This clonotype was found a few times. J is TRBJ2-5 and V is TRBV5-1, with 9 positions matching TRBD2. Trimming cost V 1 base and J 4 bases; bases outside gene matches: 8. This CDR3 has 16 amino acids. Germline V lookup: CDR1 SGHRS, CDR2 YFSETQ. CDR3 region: CASSLLLAGTLETQYF. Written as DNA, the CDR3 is TGCGCCAGCAGCTTGTTACTAGCGGGTACCTTAGAGACCCAGTACTTC. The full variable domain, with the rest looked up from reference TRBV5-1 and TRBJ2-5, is KAGVTQTPRYLIKTRGQQVTLSCSPISGHRSVSWYQQTPGQGLQFLFEYFSETQRNKGNFPGRFSGRQFSNSRSEMNVSTLELGDSALYLCASSLLLAGTLETQYFGPGTRLLVL.